This T cell receptor (beta chain) was identified during a study of T cells in Graves' hyperthyroidism and ophthalmopathy (dated by TCRdb to the late 2010s). Background for the entire study: Peripheral blood was sampled at the time of initial diagnosis, prior to any treatment. An independent validation cohort of under 20 hyperthyroidism patients and over 15 patients who later progressed to ophthalmopathy tested prospective prediction of ophthalmopathy. For training and testing, the 95 to 100 patients in the discovery cohort were randomly divided in a 7:3 ratio. After blood sampling, hyperthyroidism patients were treated with methimazole at a starting dose of 30 mg daily, and ophthalmopathy patients were treated with high-dose intravenous methylprednisolone. In addition, the study compared T-cell repertoires in thyroid tissue and in blood from roughly six Graves' hyperthyroidism patients. The paper describes TCR Vbeta CDR3 sequencing of 135 peripheral blood samples, made up of under 50 ophthalmopathy patients, over 70 hyperthyroidism patients and roughly 17 progressor patients. To identify distinguishing TCR V-J signatures, a discovery cohort of some 99 patients was used, comprising 43 with Graves' ophthalmopathy and around 60 with stable Graves' hyperthyroidism.

There are many counts of this clonotype. No cognate antigen has been identified for it. No base qualities exist here, and no much larger clone lies one base off it. The TCR beta CDR3 regions were amplified from RNA transcripts. The TCR CDR3 was subjected to a first round of RT-PCR using the HTBI primer set and the Qiagen OneStep RT-PCR kit. Libraries were constructed in a second round of multiplex PCR, after which size selection and purification were performed. Libraries were sequenced paired-end with 100 bp reads on an Illumina HiSeq2000. On the study's bioinformatics: SOAPnuke was used to process the raw data, with reads discarded if the reads contained adapters or uncalled bases, had a mean Phred below 15, or lacked an exact constant-primer or identifier match. High-quality paired reads were merged with COPE v1.2.5, and unique nucleotide sequences were defined as clonotypes. MiTCR v1.1 was used to align clonotypes to the IMGT TRBV, TRBD and TRBJ reference segments. Analysis was restricted to V-J combinations with a frequency above 0.0001, which covered roughly 99% of repertoires. A TCS score was defined as the ratio between F50 (clonal expansion) and ExV (chaos), using BLOSUM62-based TCRdist between CDR3 peptides within each V-J. Welch's t-statistics and random forest reduced fewer than 600 V-J features to 13, which were used in a naive Bayes classifier (R e1071). Using fastp at Q25 and MiXCR, TCRdb reprocessed the public reads and kept productive beta chains. Rows with one shared CDR3 protein collapse into an entry with the most common genes and DNA. The V and J calls were determined by TCRdb, not by the authors. The sample records under 650,000 distinct CDR3 sequences, 15% to 20% of which are singletons. The ten largest clones represent 3.5% to 4% of the sample.

Graves' hyperthyroidism was defined as stable when no progression to ophthalmopathy occurred over 18 months of follow-up. Hyperthyroidism patients were newly diagnosed, had a disease duration of under 2 months, and were aged 18 to 65 years. Exclusion was applied to patients with uncontrolled infections, other autoimmune diseases, pregnancy or lactation. Diagnoses were established on the basis of clinical symptoms, serum thyroxine and TRAb, thyroid ultrasound, and orbital computed tomography. PBMCs were isolated from about 9.1 ml of fresh peripheral blood by Ficoll-Paque density gradient centrifugation. Total RNA was extracted with Trizol reagent, and quality was checked on an Agilent 2100 Bioanalyzer. CDR1 is given as LGHDT and CDR2 as YNNKEL, both from the germline V gene (reference sequence). Spanning cysteine to phenylalanine, the CDR3 consists of 12 amino acids. Only the CDR3 portion is preserved as DNA: 36 bases, with reading frame beginning at the first base. The trim is 1 base for V and 8 bases for J, with a gap of 5 bases between the germline ends.

The research as a whole found: No statistical method was used to fix the sample size in advance, and group allocation was not hidden from the investigators. Blood samples also contained most of the expanded thyroid clonotypes (frequency above 0.001), which suggests that blood repertoires may reflect thyroid immune responses. A 13 V-J signature model separated ophthalmopathy from stable hyperthyroidism, with nearly 90% sensitivity and just under 84% specificity in cross-validation and 80%/75% in testing. During validation, the model predicted progression to ophthalmopathy a median of approximately 7 months ahead of onset, with approximately 71% sensitivity and 72% to 80% specificity.

This sequence uses TRBV3-1 and TRBJ2-2; a confident D gene designation cannot be given. The sequence derives from a woman aged 25 to 39 with Graves' hyperthyroidism. Source material: blood. The nucleotide sequence reads TGTGCCAGCAGCCAAGGAGGAGGGGAGCTGTTTTTT. The resulting protein is CASSQGGGELFF.